This T cell receptor (beta chain) was found in a study of T cells after yellow fever vaccination. TCRdb re-called the 5' RACE reads through MiXCR, storing one row per CDR3 protein. The sample records some 390,000 distinct CDR3 sequences, approximately 18% being singletons. In its sample, this clonotype was seen many times. Its antigen is not identified. CDR3 length: 10 residues. With V trimmed by 9 bases and J by 5 bases, 0 bases remained unmatched. Germline lookup yields CDR1 MNHEY and CDR2 SMNVEV (reference sequence). Overall study findings and caveats: The booster response re-showed most primary clones: about 96% CD4, around 87% CD8. Weaker in magnitude, the secondary response showed a faster peak on day 5 versus 15.

The chain has TRBV27 and TRBJ1-2, with 7 nucleotides matching TRBD1. The material was PBMCs, obtained before the yellow fever booster vaccination. The TCR comes from a young man who received the YFV17D yellow fever vaccine. The CDR3 nucleotides read TGTGCCAGACAGGGGTATGGCTACACCTTC. Its protein product is CARQGYGYTF.